A single sample is the source of the 3 T cell receptor beta chains below, sequenced in a study of prognosis after radiotherapy for stage I lung cancer. Template was genomic DNA; TCR beta CDR3 amplified in two multiplex PCR rounds. First-round PCR employed TRBV- and TRBJ-specific primers for each gene. TCRdb recomputed calls from the multiplex PCR reads with MiXCR, one row per CDR3 protein. The sample has about 20,000 distinct CDR3 sequences, 43% seen once. The sample in question was PBMCs, obtained before or after stereotactic body radiation therapy (not recorded which). The receptors originated from a donor at least 50 years old with non-small cell lung cancer.

In the case of this clonotype: This likely stems from a read error, as it lies one base from a far larger clone. The chain recombines TRBV15 with TRBJ1-3; D is unresolved. This CDR3 is 15 amino acids long. V gave up 10 bases and J gave up 0 bases, with 16 bases separating them. Germline V gene sequence: CDR1 LNHNV, CDR2 YYDKDF (reference sequence). The CDR3 loop reads CASSYITSSGNTIYF. DNA for the CDR3: TGTGCCAGCAGTTATATTACGAGCTCTGGAAACACCATATATTTT.

The CDR3 bases are TGTGCCAGCAGTTACACTCAGGGGAGCGGGGAGCTGTTTTTT. Residues: CASSYTQGSGELFF. The genes are TRBV27 and TRBJ2-2; possibly TRBD1 for D (6 bases). This CDR3 comprises 14 residues. Germline CDR1 and CDR2: MNHEY and SMNVEV (reference sequence). With 4 bases removed from V and 7 bases from J, the gap between germline ends came to 13 bases.

This clonotype came up many times. V is TRBV19 and J is TRBJ1-2, with TRBD1 matching 7 bases. The ends lost 7 bases at V and 3 bases at J; junction bases unmatched: 8. The germline V gene has CDR1 LNHDA and CDR2 SQIVND (reference sequence). This CDR3 is built from 14 residues. The CDR3 bases are TGTGCCAGTAAATCGGCCAGGGGGGACTATGGCTACACCTTC. Residues: CASKSARGDYGYTF.